The 4 T cell receptor beta chains reported below all come from one sample, sequenced in a study of T cell repertoires in cytomegalovirus infection (dated by TCRdb to between 2018 and 2021). The instrument given in TCRdb is Illumina HiSeq 1500. The public reads were reprocessed in TCRdb via fastp at Q25 and MiXCR, keeping in-frame beta chains. Duplicate CDR3 protein sequences are folded into a single record with the most common DNA and genes. This sample has nearly 650,000 distinct CDR3 sequences in its table, and around 24% of those were observed once. Less than 9.5% of the sample is taken by the ten largest. Specimen: CD8+ T cells from PBMCs. These receptors originate from a human donor in good health (CMV status not recorded). Some clones in this sample may be carry-over from other donors' samples.

This clonotype was observed at least ten times. V and J are TRBV19 and TRBJ1-1, with 9 bases fitting TRBD1. CDR3 length: 17 amino acids. Germline CDR1 is LNHDA and CDR2 is SQIVND (reference sequence). Trimming removed 4 bases from V and 0 bases from J; junction bases left unmatched: 9. CDR3 nucleotide sequence: TGTGCCAGTAGTACCCCCCCGGACAGGGGATTGAACACTGAAGCTTTCTTT. It yields the protein CASSTPPDRGLNTEAFF.

This clonotype was counted many times. This chain uses TRBV12-3 or TRBV12-4 with TRBJ2-2; 7 bases map to TRBD2. The J segment lost 7 bases and the V segment lost 9 bases, leaving 17 bases of the junction unmatched. The CDR3 is 16 amino acids. The CDR3 sequence: CASLVLGTKKGGELFF. The DNA for the CDR3 is TGTGCCAGTCTAGTCCTAGGGACTAAAAAGGGCGGGGAGCTGTTTTTT.

For this clonotype: One end of the junction fails to match germline, which may point to a read error. The V and J genes are TRBV6-5 and TRBJ1-5, with 7 bases lining up with TRBD1. The germline gives CDR1 MNHEY, CDR2 SVGAGI. This CDR3 region has 14 residues. The CDR3 sequence: CVSTPGGAGQPQHF. The CDR3, as DNA: TGTGTCAGCACCCCAGGGGGGGCGGGTCAGCCCCAGCATTTT.

The chain combines TRBV29-1 with TRBJ1-2; 7 bases map to TRBD1. Germline V gene data show CDR1 as SQVTM and CDR2 as ANQGSEA. V was pared by 7 bases and J by 3 bases, with 5 bases of the junction left unmatched. The CDR3 is made up of 12 amino acids. For the CDR3, the DNA is TGCAGCGGCCAAACAGGGGACTATGGCTACACCTTC. Encoded protein: CSGQTGDYGYTF. Together with reference TRBV29-1 and TRBJ1-2, the CDR3 gives the full variable domain: SAVISQKPSRDICQRGTSLTIQCQVDSQVTMMFWYRQQPGQSLTLIATANQGSEATYESGFVIDKFPISRPNLTFSTLTVSNMSPEDSSIYLCSGQTGDYGYTFGSGTRLTVV.